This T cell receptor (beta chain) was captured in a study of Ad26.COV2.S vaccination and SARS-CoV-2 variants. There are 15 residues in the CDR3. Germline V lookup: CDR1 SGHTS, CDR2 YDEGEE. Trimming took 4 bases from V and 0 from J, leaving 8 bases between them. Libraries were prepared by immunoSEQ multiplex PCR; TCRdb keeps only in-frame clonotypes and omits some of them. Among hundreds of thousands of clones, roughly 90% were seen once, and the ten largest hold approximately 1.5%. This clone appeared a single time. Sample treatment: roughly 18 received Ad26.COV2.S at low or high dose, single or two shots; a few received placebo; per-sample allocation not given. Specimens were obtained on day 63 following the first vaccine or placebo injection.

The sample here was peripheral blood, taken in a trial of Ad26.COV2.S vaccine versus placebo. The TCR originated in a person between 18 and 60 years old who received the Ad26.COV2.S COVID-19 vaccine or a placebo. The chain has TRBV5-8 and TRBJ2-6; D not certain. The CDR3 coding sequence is TGTGCCAGCAGCAAACAGAGCTCTGGGGCCAACGTCCTGACTTTC. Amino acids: CASSKQSSGANVLTF.